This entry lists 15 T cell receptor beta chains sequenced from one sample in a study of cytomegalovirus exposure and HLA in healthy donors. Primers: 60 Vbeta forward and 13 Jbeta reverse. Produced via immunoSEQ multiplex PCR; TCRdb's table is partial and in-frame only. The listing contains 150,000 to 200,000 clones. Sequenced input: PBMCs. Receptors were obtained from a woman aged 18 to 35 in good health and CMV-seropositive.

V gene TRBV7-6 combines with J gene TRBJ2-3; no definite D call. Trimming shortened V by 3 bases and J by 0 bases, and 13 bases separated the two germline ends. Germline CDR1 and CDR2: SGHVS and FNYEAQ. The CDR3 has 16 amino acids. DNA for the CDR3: TGTGCCAGCAGCTTCCGTCGAGGTTCTAGCACAGATACGCAGTATTTT. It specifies CASSFRRGSSTDTQYF.

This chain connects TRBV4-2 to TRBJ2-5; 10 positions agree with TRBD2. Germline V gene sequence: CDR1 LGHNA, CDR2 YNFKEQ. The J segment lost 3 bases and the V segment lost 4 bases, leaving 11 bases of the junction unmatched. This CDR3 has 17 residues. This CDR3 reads CASSPRASGGEEETQYF. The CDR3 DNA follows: TGTGCCAGCAGCCCCAGGGCGAGCGGGGGGGAAGAAGAGACCCAGTACTTC.

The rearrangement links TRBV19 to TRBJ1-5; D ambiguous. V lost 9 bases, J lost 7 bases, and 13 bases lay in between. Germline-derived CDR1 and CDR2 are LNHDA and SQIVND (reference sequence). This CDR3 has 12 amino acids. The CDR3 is CASTEGKQPQHF. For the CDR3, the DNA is TGTGCCAGCACTGAGGGTAAACAGCCCCAGCATTTT.

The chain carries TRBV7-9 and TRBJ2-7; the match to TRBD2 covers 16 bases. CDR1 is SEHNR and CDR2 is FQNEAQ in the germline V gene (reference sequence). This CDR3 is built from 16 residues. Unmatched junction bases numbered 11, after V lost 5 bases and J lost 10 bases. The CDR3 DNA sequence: TGTGCCAGCAGCAAAAGCCTGGGACTAGCGGGGGGGCCCCAGTACTTC. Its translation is CASSKSLGLAGGPQYF. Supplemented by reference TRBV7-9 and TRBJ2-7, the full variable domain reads DTGVSQNPRHKITKRGQNVTFRCDPISEHNRLYWYRQTLGQGPEFLTYFQNEAQLEKSRLLSDRFSAERPKGSFSTLEIQRTEQGDSAMYLCASSKSLGLAGGPQYFGPGTRLTVT.

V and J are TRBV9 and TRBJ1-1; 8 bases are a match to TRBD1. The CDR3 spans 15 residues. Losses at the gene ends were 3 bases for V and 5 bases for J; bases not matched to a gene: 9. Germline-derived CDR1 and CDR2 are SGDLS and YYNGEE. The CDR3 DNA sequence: TGTGCCAGCAGCGGGCAGACAGGGGTTGTGACTGAAGCTTTCTTT. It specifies CASSGQTGVVTEAFF.

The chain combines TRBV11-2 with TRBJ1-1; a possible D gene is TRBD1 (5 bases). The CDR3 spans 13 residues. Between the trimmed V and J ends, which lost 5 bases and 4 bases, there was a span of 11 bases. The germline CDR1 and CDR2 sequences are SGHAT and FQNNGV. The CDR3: CASSIGTGTEAFF. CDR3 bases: TGTGCCAGCAGCATCGGGACTGGCACTGAAGCTTTCTTT.

Here the CDR3 DNA reads TGCGCCAGCAGCTTCGGACAGGCTGGAAACACCATATATTTT. This gives the protein CASSFGQAGNTIYF. The V and J genes are TRBV5-1 and TRBJ1-3; TRBD1 aligns across 7 bases. Germline V lookup: CDR1 SGHRS, CDR2 YFSETQ. J lost 2 bases, V lost 2 bases, and 1 base had no gene match. The CDR3 extends over 14 amino acids.

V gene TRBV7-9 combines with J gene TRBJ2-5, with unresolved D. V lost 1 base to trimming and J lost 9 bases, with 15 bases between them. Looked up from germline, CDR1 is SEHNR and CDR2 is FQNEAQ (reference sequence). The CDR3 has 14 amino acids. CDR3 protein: CASSLGQIQVPQYF. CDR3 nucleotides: TGTGCCAGCAGCTTAGGGCAGATTCAAGTGCCCCAGTACTTC. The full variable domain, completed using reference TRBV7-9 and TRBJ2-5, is DTGVSQNPRHKITKRGQNVTFRCDPISEHNRLYWYRQTLGQGPEFLTYFQNEAQLEKSRLLSDRFSAERPKGSFSTLEIQRTEQGDSAMYLCASSLGQIQVPQYFGPGTRLLVL.

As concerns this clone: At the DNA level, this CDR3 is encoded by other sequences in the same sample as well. DNA of the CDR3: TGTGCCAGCAGCTTGGCAGGGGGGGATACGCAGTATTTT. Residues: CASSLAGGDTQYF. The chain has TRBV5-4 and TRBJ2-3, with D possibly TRBD1 on 7 matching bases. Germline V lookup: CDR1 SGHNT, CDR2 YYREEE (reference sequence). The CDR3 totals 13 residues. V lost 0 bases and J lost 6, with 8 bases in between.

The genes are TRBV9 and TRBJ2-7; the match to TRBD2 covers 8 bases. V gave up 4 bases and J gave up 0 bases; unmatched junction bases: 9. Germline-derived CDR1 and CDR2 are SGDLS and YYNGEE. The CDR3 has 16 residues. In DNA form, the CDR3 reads TGTGCCAGCAGCCTTACTAGCGGTCTTAGCTCCTACGAGCAGTACTTC. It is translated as CASSLTSGLSSYEQYF.

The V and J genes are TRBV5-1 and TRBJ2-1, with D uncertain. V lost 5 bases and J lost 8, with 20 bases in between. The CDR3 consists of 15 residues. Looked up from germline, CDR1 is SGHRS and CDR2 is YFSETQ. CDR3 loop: CASRVTAQRGDEQFF. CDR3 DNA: TGCGCCAGCAGGGTTACGGCCCAGAGAGGAGATGAGCAGTTCTTC. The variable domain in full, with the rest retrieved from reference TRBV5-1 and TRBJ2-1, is KAGVTQTPRYLIKTRGQQVTLSCSPISGHRSVSWYQQTPGQGLQFLFEYFSETQRNKGNFPGRFSGRQFSNSRSEMNVSTLELGDSALYLCASRVTAQRGDEQFFGPGTRLTVL.

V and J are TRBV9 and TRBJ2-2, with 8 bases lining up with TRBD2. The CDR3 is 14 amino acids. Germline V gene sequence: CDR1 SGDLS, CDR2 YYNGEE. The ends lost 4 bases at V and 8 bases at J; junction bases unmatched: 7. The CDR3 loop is CASSRAGGAGELFF. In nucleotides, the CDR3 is TGTGCCAGCAGCCGGGCGGGGGGAGCTGGGGAGCTGTTTTTT. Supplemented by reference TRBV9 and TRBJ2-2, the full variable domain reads DSGVTQTPKHLITATGQRVTLRCSPRSGDLSVYWYQQSLDQGLQFLIQYYNGEERAKGNILERFSAQQFPDLHSELNLSSLELGDSALYFCASSRAGGAGELFFGEGSRLTVL.

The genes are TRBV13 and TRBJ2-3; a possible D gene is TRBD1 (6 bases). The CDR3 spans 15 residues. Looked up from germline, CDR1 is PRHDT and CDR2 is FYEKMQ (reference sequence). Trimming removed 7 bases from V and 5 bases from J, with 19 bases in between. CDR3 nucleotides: TGTGCCAGCAAACTTGGACAGCTGGGGAGAGATACGCAGTATTTT. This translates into CASKLGQLGRDTQYF.

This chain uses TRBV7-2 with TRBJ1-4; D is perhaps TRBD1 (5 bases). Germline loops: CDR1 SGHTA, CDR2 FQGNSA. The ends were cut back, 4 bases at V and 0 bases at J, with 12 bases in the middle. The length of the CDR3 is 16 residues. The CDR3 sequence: CASSSRGGATNEKLFF. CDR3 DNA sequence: TGTGCCAGCAGCTCCCGGGGGGGGGCAACTAATGAAAAACTGTTTTTT.

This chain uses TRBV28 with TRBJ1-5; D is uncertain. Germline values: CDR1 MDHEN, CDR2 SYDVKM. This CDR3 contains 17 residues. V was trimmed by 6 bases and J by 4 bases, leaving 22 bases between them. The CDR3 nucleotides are TGTGCCAGCAGCCCTTTTTGGCGGCGGGGTAATAATCAGCCCCAGCATTTT. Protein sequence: CASSPFWRRGNNQPQHF.